This T cell receptor beta chain is from a study of cytomegalovirus exposure and HLA in healthy donors (dated 2017 in TCRdb). The study in broad terms: An earlier analysis of about 560 of the donors reported over 250 Gb of sequence data and about 120 million unique TCR beta sequences obtained from around 170 million T cells. Genome-wide SNP genotypes for about 65% of the roughly 670 donors were used in a later genetic analysis, which treated that subset as a discovery cohort. Donor age, sex, ethnicity and CMV serostatus were collected together with the repertoire data. Rather than drawing on any new phenotypic data, the later analysis identified candidate immune exposures from TCR beta sequences and the way those sequences occurred across donors. An earlier analysis of nearly 600 of the donors applied high-throughput TCR beta sequencing to assess whether each TCR beta V gene segment acted as functional or pseudogenic. In addition to the first cohort of roughly 700 subjects, a separate validation cohort of about 120 different subjects was used. Of the 350 to 450 genotyped donors, about 80% fell in the genetic ancestry cluster associated with self-reported Caucasian donors. An early release covering some 640 HLA-typed donors comprised about 300 gigabases of sequencing data and 65 million to 100 million unique TCR sequences. Among about 390 genotyped donors of the cohort, an average of roughly 240,000 unique TCR beta nucleotide sequences were sequenced per donor, around 20% of them non-productive. Class I and class II HLA loci were covered by the typing at four-digit resolution. Every discovery cohort repertoire had been produced on one sequencing platform. The study aimed to test whether cataloging public T cell receptors could reveal signatures of past pathogen exposure. Typing coverage varied by locus: about 620-640 donors for A, B, C, DRB1 and DQB1; 522 for DQA1; about 570 for DPA1; approximately 470 for DPB1. About five DR-DQ haplotypes were handled as single units for association and clustering, since linkage in the cohort was strong. A later analysis re-analyzed previously published TCR beta repertoires from 600 to 850 donors and added high-resolution HLA genotyping to study TCR occurrence patterns. To predict cytomegalovirus infection status, the study combined high-throughput TCR immunosequencing, statistical association of individual TCRs with disease status, and machine learning. The study profiled the T cell repertoires of 666 subjects by immunosequencing and related them to cytomegalovirus serostatus.

As regards this clone: Which antigen it targets is not known. Base qualities were left out, and no much larger clone turns up one base away.

Paper-wide results and their limitations: Some IMGT-functional V segments, including TRBV6-2 and TRBV6-3, could not be distinguished by the 87-base-pair reads and were therefore excluded. A cluster of highly shared sequence variants was judged likely to be a technical artifact of the sequencing pipeline. According to the authors, the approach could potentially be generalized to other disease states and immunological phenotypes. At a false discovery rate of 0.05, a later analysis linked fewer than 20,000 TCR beta sequences to specific HLA alleles. The study gave a list of 150 to 200 TCR beta chains associated with cytomegalovirus. Across donors, most TCR sequences were observed very rarely, whereas some public TCRs were present in many individuals. Compared with equally common non-associated chains, HLA-associated TCR beta chains in a later analysis were more clonally expanded and had lower generation probabilities. The cohort was sequenced for TCR beta chains only, and without alpha or paired-chain data the features that could be detected were limited. Broadly in line with IMGT annotations, most TCR beta V segments showed up in productive rearrangements about 87% or about 30% of the time in an earlier analysis of around 600 of the donors. According to a later analysis, TCR association rates differed among HLA loci, with DRB1 alleles showing the most associated TCRs and HLA-C alleles showing the fewest. Correlated functional status among segregating V segments might reflect linkage disequilibrium, but an unknown experimental factor could not be ruled out. According to a later analysis, parvovirus B19, influenza, CMV and Epstein-Barr virus appeared linked to several top co-occurrence clusters. According to a later genetic analysis, donors in an Asian-associated ancestry cluster had fewer N-insertions in productive TCRs than the approximately 670-donor mean. The only immune exposure information available for the cohort was CMV serostatus. According to a later analysis, most CMV-associated TCR beta chains appeared to be HLA-restricted, and the HLA associations seemed to be driven largely by CMV exposure. The classifier was reported to diagnose cytomegalovirus status with high specificity and sensitivity in both the original and validation cohorts. Presence/absence analyses assumed roughly uniform sequencing depth across donors, an assumption that may not hold. V-gene and J-gene trimming of TCR beta chains was associated with a missense DCLRE1C variant in a later genetic analysis, and the association was replicated in an independent cohort. A further reported finding was that TCR beta sequences accurately predicted the HLA-A and HLA-B alleles for most subjects in the first cohort. The earlier analysis of about 600 of the donors excluded 15 to 20 rarely observed V segments, including chromosome 9 orphons, because counts were too low. In vitro tests confirmed that three of the cytomegalovirus-associated TCR beta chains recognize cytomegalovirus antigens. When HLA alleles, especially DR and DQ, strongly co-occurred, TCR associations were difficult to assign to individual alleles. Because HLA typing was unavailable for some donors at each locus, only the typed subset was used in association tests.

V is shortened by 2 bases, J by 1 base, and the region joining them spans 11 bases. The CDR3 measures 15 amino acids from cysteine to phenylalanine. Of the read, only the CDR3 DNA is kept; its 45 bases are in frame from base 1. CDR1 and CDR2, per the germline V gene, are MGHRA and YSYEKL. Preparation of the library involved the immunoSEQ multiplex PCR assay. A mixture of 60 forward primers for TCR Vbeta segments and 13 reverse primers for TCR Jbeta segments was used in the multiplex PCR. A multiplex PCR assay on genomic DNA amplified the CDR3 region of rearranged TCR beta genes. The Illumina HiSeq System was used to sequence the amplified TCR beta libraries as 87-base-pair reads. The published analysis was carried out like this. A later analysis tallied 70 million to 100 million unique TCR beta chains across the 700 or so repertoires, and approximately 12 million of those chains were shared by two or more donors. A nearest-neighbor algorithm error-corrected the raw reads and collapsed the reads into unique sequences, merging closely related sequences to remove PCR and sequencing errors. Alignment of CDR3 sequences to IMGT reference sequences was used to assign V, D and J gene segments. For a sequence to be retained, a match of at least six nucleotides was required to both a V gene segment and a J gene segment. A rearrangement counted as productive if the CDR3 had no stop codons and remained in frame with V and J, and every other rearrangement counted as non-productive. Following IMGT convention, CDR3 was defined as the stretch from the second conserved V-encoded cysteine to the conserved J-encoded phenylalanine. The earlier analysis of approximately 500 of the donors excluded sequences that lacked an unambiguous match to a single V gene segment. An earlier analysis of fewer than 750 of the donors classified V segments as functional when productive rearrangements were above 56.7% and as segregating when the standard deviation between donors was above 5%. A statistical classification framework was built for diagnosing cytomegalovirus status from the catalog of TCR beta chain sequences. In a later analysis, V and J genes were assigned by comparing TCR nucleotide sequences against IMGT/GENE-DB human TR gene sequences. In a later analysis, CDR3 sequences and most-parsimonious VDJ recombination scenarios were assigned using the TCRdist pipeline. In a later analysis, each TCR beta chain was defined by its CDR3 amino acid sequence together with its V-gene family, and reads without a unique V-gene family were excluded. As a way to deal with suspected cross-contamination and a sequencing artifact, a later analysis dropped hundreds of nucleotide sequences that were highly shared and had low generation probability. In a later analysis, a clonal expansion index was calculated for each public chain from normalized within-repertoire ranks of inferred template counts. In a later analysis, generation probabilities were computed using a VDJ recombination model fitted to out-of-frame rearrangements, and the results were checked against IGoR. Hypergeometric tests were used in a later analysis to score TCR-TCR, TCR-HLA and TCR-CMV co-occurrence, with a repertoire-size bias correction applied to the TCR pairs. To estimate false discovery rates, a later analysis permuted the HLA or CMV assignments 20 times. A later analysis grouped co-occurring TCRs with DBSCAN, adding TCRdist sequence similarity when clustering within HLA-allele-positive subsets. Co-occurrence clustering excluded repertoires with fewer than 30,000 or more than 120,000 public chains, plus five with anomalous nucleotide sharing. The immuneACCESS repertoire file appears here via TCRdb, limited to in-frame rearrangements. These files lack a portion of the clones; in checked studies, under half of the deficit traces to unresolved V genes, and the cause of the others is not known. For V, J and clone size, that table is used; D and trimming come from the DNA. For this sample the table gives fewer than 95,000 clones, of which over 55% were detected only once. Approximately 6% of the sample belongs to the ten largest clones.

The cohort consisted of 600 to 700 healthy bone marrow donors. Cohort members were all nominally healthy when sampled, although unrecorded immune exposures were likely present. The donor was CMV seronegative and was included in the group of a few hundred seronegative cohort members. A peripheral blood sample was provided by each donor, and peripheral blood mononuclear cells were used for TCR beta sequencing. Genomic DNA extraction from the blood cell samples was performed with the Qiagen DNeasy Blood Extraction Kit. The TCR was taken from a woman in her 30s in good health and CMV-seronegative. The chain is encoded by TRBV4-1 joined to TRBJ1-1; a tentative D call is TRBD1 (6 bases match). Sequencing was carried out using PBMCs. The nucleotide sequence reads as follows: TGCGCCAGCAGCCAACGGGAACAGGGGAACACTGAAGCTTTCTTT. The resulting protein is CASSQREQGNTEAFF.